This T cell receptor (beta chain) was identified during a study of T cell responses to AZD1222 COVID-19 vaccine. General study points: The reported proportion of spike-specific TCRs targeting unmutated variant regions was nearly half. Sampling that yielded the repertoires occurred only after the peak T cell response.

Note on this clone: Its target is unknown.

The V gene end was trimmed by 2 bases and the J gene end by 7 bases; junction bases not matched to a gene: 2. Looked up from germline, CDR1 is SGHKS and CDR2 is YYEKEE (reference sequence). The CDR3 runs 14 residues. TCRdb's copy holds only in-frame clones and misses some; the assay was immunoSEQ multiplex PCR. The sample holds 140,000 to 150,000 clones, approximately 86% seen once. The clonotype originates from an adult who received the AZD1222 COVID-19 vaccine. This chain links TRBV5-5 with TRBJ1-6; 8 positions agree with TRBD1. The sequencing used peripheral blood, collected 28 days after the second AZD1222 dose. The CDR3 sequence is CASSLQGGNSPLHF. CDR3 in DNA: TGTGCCAGCAGCTTACAGGGGGGGAATTCACCCCTCCACTTT. The whole variable domain, filled in from reference TRBV5-5 and TRBJ1-6, reads DAGVTQSPTHLIKTRGQQVTLRCSPISGHKSVSWYQQVLGQGPQFIFQYYEKEERGRGNFPDRFSARQFPNYSSELNVNALLLGDSALYLCASSLQGGNSPLHFGNGTRLTVT.